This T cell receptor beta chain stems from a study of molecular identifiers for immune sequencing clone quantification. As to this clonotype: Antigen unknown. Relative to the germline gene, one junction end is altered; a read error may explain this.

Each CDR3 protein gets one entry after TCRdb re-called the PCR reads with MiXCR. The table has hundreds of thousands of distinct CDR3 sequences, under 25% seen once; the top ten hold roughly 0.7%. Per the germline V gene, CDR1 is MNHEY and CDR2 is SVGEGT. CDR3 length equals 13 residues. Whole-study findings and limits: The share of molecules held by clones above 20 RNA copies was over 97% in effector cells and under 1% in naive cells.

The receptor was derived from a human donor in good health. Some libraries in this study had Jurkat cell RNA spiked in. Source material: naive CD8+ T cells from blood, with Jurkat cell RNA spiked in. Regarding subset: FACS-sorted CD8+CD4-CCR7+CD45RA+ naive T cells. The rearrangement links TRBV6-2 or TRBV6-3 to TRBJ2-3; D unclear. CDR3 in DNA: TGTGCCAGCAGCAATCCGAGAACAGCTACGCAGTATTTT. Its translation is CASSNPRTATQYF.